The T cell receptor beta chain described here comes from a study of response to subunit inactivated influenza vaccine. General study results and limits: The study's authors posited that every seasonal influenza vaccination enlists few new T cells.

Germline V gene sequence: CDR1 DFQATT, CDR2 SNEGSKA (reference sequence). CDR3 length equals 13 residues. The V segment lost 6 bases and the J segment 4 bases; nucleotides outside the gene matches: 7. This clonotype was picked up a small number of times. Its specificity is unknown. MiXCR, applied by TCRdb to the RT-PCR reads, yields one record per CDR3 protein. Here the sample spans about 780,000 distinct CDR3 sequences, 18% being singletons. The source of this sequence is a man between 50 and 59 years old who received an inactivated influenza vaccine. The sequences come from PBMCs from blood, collected roughly 5 days after vaccination. The V gene is TRBV20-1, the J gene TRBJ2-3; 7 nucleotides line up with TRBD2. The CDR3 protein is CSAREERADTQYF. The CDR3 coding sequence is TGCAGTGCCCGGGAGGAGAGGGCAGATACGCAGTATTTT.